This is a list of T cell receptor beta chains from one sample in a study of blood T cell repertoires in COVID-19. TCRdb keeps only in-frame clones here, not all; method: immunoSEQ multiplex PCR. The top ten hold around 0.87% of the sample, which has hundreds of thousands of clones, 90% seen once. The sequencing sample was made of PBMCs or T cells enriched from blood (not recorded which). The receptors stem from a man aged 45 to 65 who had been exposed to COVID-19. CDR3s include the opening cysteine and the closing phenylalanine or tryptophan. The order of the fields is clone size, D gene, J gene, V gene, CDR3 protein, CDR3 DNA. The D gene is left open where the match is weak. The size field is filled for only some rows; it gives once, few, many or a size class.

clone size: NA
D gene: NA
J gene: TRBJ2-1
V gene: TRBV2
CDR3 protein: CASSVRGPYNEQFF
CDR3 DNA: TGTGCCAGCAGTGTCAGGGGCCCCTACAATGAGCAGTTCTTC

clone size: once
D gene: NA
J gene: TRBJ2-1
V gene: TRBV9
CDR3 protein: CASQPGGRSYNEQFF
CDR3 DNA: TGTGCCAGCCAGCCGGGCGGGCGCTCCTACAATGAGCAGTTCTTC

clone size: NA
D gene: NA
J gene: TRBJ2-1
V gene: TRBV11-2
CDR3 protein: CASSLVSRGGYNEQFF
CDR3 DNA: TGTGCCAGCAGCTTAGTTTCGCGAGGGGGATACAATGAGCAGTTCTTC

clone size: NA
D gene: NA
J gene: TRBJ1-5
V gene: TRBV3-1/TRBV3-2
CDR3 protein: CASSQDPRDNQPQHF
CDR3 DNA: TGTGCCAGCAGCCAAGATCCGAGGGACAATCAGCCCCAGCATTTT

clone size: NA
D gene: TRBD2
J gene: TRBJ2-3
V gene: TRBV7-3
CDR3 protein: CASSKSGGATDTQYF
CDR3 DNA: TGTGCCAGCAGCAAAAGCGGGGGGGCAACAGATACGCAGTATTTT

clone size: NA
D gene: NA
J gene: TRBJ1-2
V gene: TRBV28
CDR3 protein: CAVQANSYGYTF
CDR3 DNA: TGTGCCGTACAGGCTAACTCGTATGGCTACACCTTC

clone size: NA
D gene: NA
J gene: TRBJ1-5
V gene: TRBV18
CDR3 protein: CASSTGSNQPQHF
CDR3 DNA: TGTGCCAGCTCAACAGGGAGCAATCAGCCCCAGCATTTT

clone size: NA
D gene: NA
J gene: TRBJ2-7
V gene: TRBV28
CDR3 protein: CASRLTGTYEQYF
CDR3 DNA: TGTGCCAGCAGGTTAACAGGGACCTACGAGCAGTACTTC

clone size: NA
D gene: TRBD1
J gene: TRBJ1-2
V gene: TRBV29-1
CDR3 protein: CSVGQGANYGYTF
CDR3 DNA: TGCAGCGTGGGACAGGGTGCTAACTATGGCTACACCTTC

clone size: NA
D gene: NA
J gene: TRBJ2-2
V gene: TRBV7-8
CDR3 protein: CASSRDSYTGELFF
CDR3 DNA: TGTGCCAGCAGCCGCGACAGTTACACCGGGGAGCTGTTTTTT

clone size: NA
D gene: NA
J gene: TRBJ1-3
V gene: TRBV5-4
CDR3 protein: CASSLGQYSSGNTIYF
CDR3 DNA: TGTGCCAGCAGCTTGGGGCAGTACAGCTCTGGAAACACCATATATTTT

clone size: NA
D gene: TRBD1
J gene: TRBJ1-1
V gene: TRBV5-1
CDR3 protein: CASSSTGGAKEAFF
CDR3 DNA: TGCGCCAGCAGCTCCACAGGGGGCGCGAAGGAAGCTTTCTTT

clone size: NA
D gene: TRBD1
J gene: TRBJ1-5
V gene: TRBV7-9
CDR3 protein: CASSLISGGQDDQPQHF
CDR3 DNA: TGTGCCAGCAGCTTGATCTCTGGGGGACAGGACGATCAGCCCCAGCATTTT

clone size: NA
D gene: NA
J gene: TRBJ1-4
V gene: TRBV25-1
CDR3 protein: CASSSHPGQTTNEKLFF
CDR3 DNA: TGTGCCAGCAGTTCCCACCCCGGACAGACAACTAATGAAAAACTGTTTTTT

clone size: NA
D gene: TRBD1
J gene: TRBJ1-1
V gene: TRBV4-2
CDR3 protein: CASSQDAYRGRLNTEAFF
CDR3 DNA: TGTGCCAGCAGCCAAGATGCCTACAGGGGGCGCTTGAACACTGAAGCTTTCTTT

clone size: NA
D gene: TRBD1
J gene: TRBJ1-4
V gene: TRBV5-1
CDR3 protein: CASSMTGPEDEKLFF
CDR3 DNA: TGCGCCAGCAGCATGACAGGGCCAGAGGACGAAAAACTGTTTTTT

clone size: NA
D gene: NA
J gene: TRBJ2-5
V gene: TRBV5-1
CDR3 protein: CASSSYPGAWETQYF
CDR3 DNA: TGCGCCAGCAGCTCTTATCCAGGGGCCTGGGAGACCCAGTACTTC

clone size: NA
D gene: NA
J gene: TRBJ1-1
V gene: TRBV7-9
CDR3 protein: CASSRMEGTEAFF
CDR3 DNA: TGTGCCAGCAGCCGGATGGAGGGCACTGAAGCTTTCTTT

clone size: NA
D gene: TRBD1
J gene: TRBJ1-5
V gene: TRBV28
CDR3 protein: CASSSETGVNQPQHF
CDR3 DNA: TGTGCCAGCAGTTCCGAGACAGGGGTCAATCAGCCCCAGCATTTT

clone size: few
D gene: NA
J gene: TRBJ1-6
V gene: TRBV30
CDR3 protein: CAWSSSGTLHF
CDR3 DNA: TGTGCCTGGAGTTCTTCAGGCACCCTCCACTTT

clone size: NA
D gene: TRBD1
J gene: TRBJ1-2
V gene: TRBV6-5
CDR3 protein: CASSQMTGVAYGYTF
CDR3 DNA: TGTGCCAGCAGTCAGATGACAGGGGTGGCCTATGGCTACACCTTC

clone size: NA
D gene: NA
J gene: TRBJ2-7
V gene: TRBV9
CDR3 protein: CASSVTGDSYEQYF
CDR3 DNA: TGTGCCAGCAGCGTTACCGGAGACTCCTACGAGCAGTACTTC

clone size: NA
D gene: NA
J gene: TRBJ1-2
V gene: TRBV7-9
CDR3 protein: CASSFAGGSNYGYTF
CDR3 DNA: TGTGCCAGCAGCTTCGCCGGAGGGTCTAACTATGGCTACACCTTC

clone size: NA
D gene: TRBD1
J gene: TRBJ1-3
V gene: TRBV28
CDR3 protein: CASSPTGAGNTIYF
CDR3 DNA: TGTGCCAGCAGCCCAACAGGGGCTGGAAACACCATATATTTT

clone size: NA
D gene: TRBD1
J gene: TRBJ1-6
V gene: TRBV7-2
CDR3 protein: CASSLAGTGRNSPLHF
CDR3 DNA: TGTGCCAGCAGCTTAGCCGGGACAGGGCGTAATTCACCCCTCCACTTT

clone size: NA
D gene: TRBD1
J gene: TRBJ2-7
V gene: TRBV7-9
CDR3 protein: CASSRQAGTGAYEQYF
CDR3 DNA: TGTGCCAGCAGCAGGCAGGCCGGGACAGGGGCGTACGAGCAGTACTTC

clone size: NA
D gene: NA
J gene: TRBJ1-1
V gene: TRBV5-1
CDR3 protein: CASSPGTWVWEAFF
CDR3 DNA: TGCGCCAGCAGTCCCGGGACATGGGTTTGGGAAGCTTTCTTT

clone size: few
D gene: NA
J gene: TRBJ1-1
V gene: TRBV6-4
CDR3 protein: CASSDQRGTEAFF
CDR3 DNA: TGTGCCAGCAGTGACCAGCGTGGTACTGAAGCTTTCTTT

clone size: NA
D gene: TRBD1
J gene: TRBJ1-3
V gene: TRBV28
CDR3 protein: CASVGTGLFFSGNTIYF
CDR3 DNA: TGTGCCAGCGTCGGGACAGGACTATTTTTCTCTGGAAACACCATATATTTT

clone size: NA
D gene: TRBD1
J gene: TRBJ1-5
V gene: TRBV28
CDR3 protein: CASSSPGQGFRLAQHF
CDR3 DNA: TGTGCCAGCAGTTCGCCGGGACAGGGGTTCAGGTTGGCCCAGCATTTT

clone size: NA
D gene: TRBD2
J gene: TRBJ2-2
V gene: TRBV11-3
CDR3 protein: CASSPREGRTGELFF
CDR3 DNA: TGTGCCAGCAGCCCCCGGGAGGGGAGGACCGGGGAGCTGTTTTTT

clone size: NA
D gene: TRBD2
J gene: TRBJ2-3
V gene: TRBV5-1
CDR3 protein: CASSPGLAGASTDTQYF
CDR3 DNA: TGCGCCAGCAGCCCGGGACTAGCGGGAGCTAGCACAGATACGCAGTATTTT

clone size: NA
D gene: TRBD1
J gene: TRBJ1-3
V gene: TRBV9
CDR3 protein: CASSVKDRGIAGNTIYF
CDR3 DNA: TGTGCCAGCAGCGTGAAGGACAGGGGCATAGCTGGAAACACCATATATTTT

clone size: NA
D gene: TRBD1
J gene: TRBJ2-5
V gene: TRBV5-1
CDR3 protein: CASSLWGTGEQETQYF
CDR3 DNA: TGCGCCAGCAGCTTGTGGGGGACAGGAGAACAAGAGACCCAGTACTTC

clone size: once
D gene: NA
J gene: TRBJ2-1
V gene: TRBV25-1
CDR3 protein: CASIATDGEAYNEQFF
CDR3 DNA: TGTGCCAGCATCGCGACAGACGGGGAGGCCTACAATGAGCAGTTCTTC

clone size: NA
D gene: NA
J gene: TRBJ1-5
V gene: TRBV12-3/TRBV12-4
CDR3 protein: CASSLAPDQPQHF
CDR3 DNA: TGTGCCAGCAGTTTAGCCCCAGATCAGCCCCAGCATTTT

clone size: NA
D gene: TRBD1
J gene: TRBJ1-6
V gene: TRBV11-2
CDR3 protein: CASSLVGTGVGYNSPLHF
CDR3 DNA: TGTGCCAGCAGCTTAGTGGGGACAGGGGTGGGGTACAATTCACCCCTCCACTTT

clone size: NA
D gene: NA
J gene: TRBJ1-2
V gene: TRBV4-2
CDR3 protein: CARVRQGTRSGYTF
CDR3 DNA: TGTGCCAGGGTCAGGCAGGGTACCCGGAGTGGCTACACCTTC

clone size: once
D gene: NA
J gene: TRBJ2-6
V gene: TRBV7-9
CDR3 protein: CASSLALSSGANVLTF
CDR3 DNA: TGTGCCAGCAGCTTAGCGCTCAGCTCTGGGGCCAACGTCCTGACTTTC

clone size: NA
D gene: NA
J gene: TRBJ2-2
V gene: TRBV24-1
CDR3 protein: CATSATGYGGELFF
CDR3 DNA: TGTGCCACCAGTGCGACAGGCTATGGCGGGGAGCTGTTTTTT

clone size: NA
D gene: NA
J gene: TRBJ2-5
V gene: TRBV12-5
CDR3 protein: CASGPSQQVGETQYF
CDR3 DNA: TGTGCTAGTGGCCCTTCCCAGCAGGTTGGGGAGACCCAGTACTTC

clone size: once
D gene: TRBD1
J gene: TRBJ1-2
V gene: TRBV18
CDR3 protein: CASSPGTGTLYGYTF
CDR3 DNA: TGTGCCAGCTCACCCGGGACAGGGACGCTCTATGGCTACACCTTC

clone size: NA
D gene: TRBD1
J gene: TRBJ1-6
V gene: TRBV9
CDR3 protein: CASSAQGRSDSPLHF
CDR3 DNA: TGTGCCAGCAGCGCACAGGGGAGGTCGGATTCACCCCTCCACTTT

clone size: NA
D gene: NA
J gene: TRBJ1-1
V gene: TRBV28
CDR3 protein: CASSFHGGMNTEAFF
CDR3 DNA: TGTGCCAGCAGTTTCCACGGGGGTATGAACACTGAAGCTTTCTTT

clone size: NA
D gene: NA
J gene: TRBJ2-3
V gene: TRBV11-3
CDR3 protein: CASSAGLVATDTQYF
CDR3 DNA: TGTGCCAGCAGCGCAGGACTGGTAGCCACAGATACGCAGTATTTT

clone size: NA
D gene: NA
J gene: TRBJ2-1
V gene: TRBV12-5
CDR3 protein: CASGFRDTYYNEQFF
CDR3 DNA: TGTGCTAGTGGTTTCCGGGACACCTACTACAATGAGCAGTTCTTC

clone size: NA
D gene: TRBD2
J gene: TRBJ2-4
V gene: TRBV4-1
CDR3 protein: CASSQDPSGGYIQYF
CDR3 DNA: TGCGCCAGCAGCCAAGATCCTAGCGGGGGATACATTCAGTACTTC

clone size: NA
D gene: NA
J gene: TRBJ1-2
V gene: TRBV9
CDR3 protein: CASSVVIGRGYTF
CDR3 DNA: TGTGCCAGCAGCGTAGTGATAGGGAGGGGCTACACCTTC

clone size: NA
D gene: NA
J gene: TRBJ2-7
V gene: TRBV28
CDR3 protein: CASTYGELNREQYF
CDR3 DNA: TGTGCCAGCACCTACGGGGAGCTAAATCGCGAGCAGTACTTC

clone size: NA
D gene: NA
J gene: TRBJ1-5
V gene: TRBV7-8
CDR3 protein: CASSIRQGQPQHF
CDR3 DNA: TGTGCCAGCAGCATACGACAAGGTCAGCCCCAGCATTTT

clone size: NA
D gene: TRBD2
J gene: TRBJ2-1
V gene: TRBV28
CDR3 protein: CASTGGVPSSYNEQFF
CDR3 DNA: TGTGCCAGCACGGGGGGGGTGCCCAGCTCCTACAATGAGCAGTTCTTC

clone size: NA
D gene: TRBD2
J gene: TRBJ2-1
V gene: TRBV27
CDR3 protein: CASNGRALNEQFF
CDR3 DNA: TGTGCCAGCAACGGGAGGGCCCTCAATGAGCAGTTCTTC

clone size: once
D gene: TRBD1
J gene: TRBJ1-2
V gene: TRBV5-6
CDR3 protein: CASSPPTGQGNYGYTF
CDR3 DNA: TGTGCCAGCAGCCCACCCACGGGACAGGGTAACTATGGCTACACCTTC

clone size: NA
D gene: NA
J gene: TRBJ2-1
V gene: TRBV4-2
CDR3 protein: CASSQDSASRNEQFF
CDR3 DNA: TGTGCCAGCAGCCAAGATTCTGCTAGCCGCAATGAGCAGTTCTTC